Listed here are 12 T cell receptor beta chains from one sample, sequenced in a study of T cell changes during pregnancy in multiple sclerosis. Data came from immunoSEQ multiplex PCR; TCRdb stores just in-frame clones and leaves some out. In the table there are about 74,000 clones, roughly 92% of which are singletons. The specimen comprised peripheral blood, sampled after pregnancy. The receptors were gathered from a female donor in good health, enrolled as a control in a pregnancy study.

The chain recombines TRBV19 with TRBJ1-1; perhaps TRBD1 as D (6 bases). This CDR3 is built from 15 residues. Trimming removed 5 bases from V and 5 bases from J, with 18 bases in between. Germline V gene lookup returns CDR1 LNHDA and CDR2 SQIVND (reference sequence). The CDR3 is CASSVPTGSETEAFF. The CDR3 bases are TGTGCCAGTAGTGTACCAACAGGGAGTGAGACTGAAGCTTTCTTT. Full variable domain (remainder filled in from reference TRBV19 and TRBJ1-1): DGGITQSPKYLFRKEGQNVTLSCEQNLNHDAMYWYRQDPGQGLRLIYYSQIVNDFQKGDIAEGYSVSREKKESFPLTVTSAQKNPTAFYLCASSVPTGSETEAFFGQGTRLTVV.

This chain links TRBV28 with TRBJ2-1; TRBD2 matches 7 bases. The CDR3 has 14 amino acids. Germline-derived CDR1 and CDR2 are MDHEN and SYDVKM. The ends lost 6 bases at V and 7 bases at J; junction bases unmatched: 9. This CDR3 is CASSPPDGRNEQFF. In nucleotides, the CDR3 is TGTGCCAGCAGCCCCCCCGACGGGAGGAATGAGCAGTTCTTC.

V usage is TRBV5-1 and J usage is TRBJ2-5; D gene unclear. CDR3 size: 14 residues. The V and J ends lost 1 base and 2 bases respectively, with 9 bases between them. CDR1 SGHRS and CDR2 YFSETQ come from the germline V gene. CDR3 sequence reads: CASSLWAGQETQYF. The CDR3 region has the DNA TGCGCCAGCAGCTTGTGGGCAGGTCAAGAGACCCAGTACTTC. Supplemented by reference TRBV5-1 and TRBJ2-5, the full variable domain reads KAGVTQTPRYLIKTRGQQVTLSCSPISGHRSVSWYQQTPGQGLQFLFEYFSETQRNKGNFPGRFSGRQFSNSRSEMNVSTLELGDSALYLCASSLWAGQETQYFGPGTRLLVL.

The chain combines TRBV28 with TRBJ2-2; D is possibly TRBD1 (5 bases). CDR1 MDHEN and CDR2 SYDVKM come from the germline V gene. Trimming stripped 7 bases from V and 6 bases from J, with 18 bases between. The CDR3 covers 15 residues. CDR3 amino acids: CASNQGSSDAGELFF. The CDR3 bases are TGTGCCAGCAACCAGGGCAGTAGTGACGCCGGGGAGCTGTTTTTT.

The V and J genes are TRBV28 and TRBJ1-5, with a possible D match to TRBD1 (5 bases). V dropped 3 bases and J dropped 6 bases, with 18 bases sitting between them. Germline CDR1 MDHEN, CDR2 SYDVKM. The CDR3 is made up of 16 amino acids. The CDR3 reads CASSFHRGGGAQPQHF. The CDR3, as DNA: TGTGCCAGCAGTTTTCATCGGGGCGGGGGAGCTCAGCCCCAGCATTTT.

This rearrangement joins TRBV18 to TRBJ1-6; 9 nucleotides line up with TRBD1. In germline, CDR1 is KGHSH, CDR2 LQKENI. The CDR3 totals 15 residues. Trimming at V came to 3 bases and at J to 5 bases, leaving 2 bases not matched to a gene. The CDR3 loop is CASSPRQGDNSPLHF. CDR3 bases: TGTGCCAGCTCACCTAGACAGGGGGATAATTCACCCCTCCACTTT. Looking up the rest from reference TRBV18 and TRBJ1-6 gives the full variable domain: NAGVMQNPRHLVRRRGQEARLRCSPMKGHSHVYWYRQLPEEGLKFMVYLQKENIIDESGMPKERFSAEFPKEGPSILRIQQVVRGDSAAYFCASSPRQGDNSPLHFGNGTRLTVT.

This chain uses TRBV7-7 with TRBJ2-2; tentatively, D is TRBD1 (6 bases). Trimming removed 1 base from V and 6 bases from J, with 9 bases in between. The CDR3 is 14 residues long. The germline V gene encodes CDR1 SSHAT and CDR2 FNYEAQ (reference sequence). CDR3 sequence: CASSLGQGPGELFF. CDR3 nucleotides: TGTGCCAGCAGCTTAGGTCAGGGGCCCGGGGAGCTGTTTTTT.

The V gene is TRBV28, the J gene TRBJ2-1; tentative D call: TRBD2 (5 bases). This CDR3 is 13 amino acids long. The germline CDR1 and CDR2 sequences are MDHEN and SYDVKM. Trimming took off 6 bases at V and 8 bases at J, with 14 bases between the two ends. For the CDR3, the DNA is TGTGCCAGCAGCCGGACCCTGGGAGATGAGCAGTTCTTC. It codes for CASSRTLGDEQFF.

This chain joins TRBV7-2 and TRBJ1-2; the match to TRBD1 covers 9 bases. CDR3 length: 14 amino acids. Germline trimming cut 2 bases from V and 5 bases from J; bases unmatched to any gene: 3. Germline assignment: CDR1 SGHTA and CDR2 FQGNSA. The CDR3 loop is CASSLRDREYGYTF. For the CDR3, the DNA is TGTGCCAGCAGCTTAAGGGACAGGGAGTATGGCTACACCTTC. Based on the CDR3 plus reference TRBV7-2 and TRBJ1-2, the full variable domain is GAGVSQSPSNKVTEKGKDVELRCDPISGHTALYWYRQSLGQGLEFLIYFQGNSAPDKSGLPSDRFSAERTGGSVSTLTIQRTQQEDSAVYLCASSLRDREYGYTFGSGTRLTVV.

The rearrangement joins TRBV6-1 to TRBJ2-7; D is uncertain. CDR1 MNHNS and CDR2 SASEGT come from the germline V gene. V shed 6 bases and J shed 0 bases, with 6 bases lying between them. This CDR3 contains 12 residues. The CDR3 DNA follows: TGTGCCAGCAGCACAGCCTCCTACGAGCAGTACTTC. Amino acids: CASSTASYEQYF.

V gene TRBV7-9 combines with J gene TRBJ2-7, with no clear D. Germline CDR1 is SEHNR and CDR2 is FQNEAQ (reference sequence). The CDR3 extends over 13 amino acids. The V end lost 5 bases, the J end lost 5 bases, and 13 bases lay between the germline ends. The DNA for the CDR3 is TGTGCCAGCAGCGTGTTCCAGTTCGACGAGCAGTACTTC. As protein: CASSVFQFDEQYF.

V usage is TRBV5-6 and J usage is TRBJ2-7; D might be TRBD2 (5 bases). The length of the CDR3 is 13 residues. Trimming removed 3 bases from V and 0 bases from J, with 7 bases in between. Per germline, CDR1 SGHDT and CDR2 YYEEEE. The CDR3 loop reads CASSWEISYEQYF. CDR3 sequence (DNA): TGTGCCAGCAGCTGGGAGATCTCCTACGAGCAGTACTTC.